The present TCR beta chain was sequenced within a study of T cell responses to AZD1222 COVID-19 vaccine. Overall study context: Some second doses came at about 4 weeks and others at about 12 weeks; these were pooled. Study findings and constraints: Only 5 or 6 AZD1222 recipients were seropositive at baseline. Among spike-specific TCRs, nearly half reportedly target unmutated variant regions. Repertoires were sampled only after the peak T cell response.

Details on this clone: What it binds is unknown.

Produced via immunoSEQ multiplex PCR; TCRdb's table is partial and in-frame only. This table has around 180,000 clones, about 91% appearing once. Trimming removed 3 bases at V and 1 base at J, with 12 bases between. The CDR3 is made up of 14 amino acids. Germline CDR1 and CDR2: GTSNPN and SVGIG (reference sequence). The sample here was peripheral blood, taken on day 0 of AZD1222 vaccination. This sequence joins TRBV30 and TRBJ1-1, with unresolved D. This TCR was recovered from an adult in good health. The CDR3 loop reads CAWRVGPGNTEAFF. CDR3 DNA: TGTGCCTGGAGGGTCGGGCCGGGGAACACTGAAGCTTTCTTT.